These 5 T cell receptor beta chains came from one sample sequenced in a study of regulatory T cells in long-lasting Graves disease. The time point is: newly diagnosed GD, antithyroid drugs for less than 3 months. Extracted RNA from PBMCs served as the source of the TCR library. Arm-PCR of CDR3 regions with iRepertoire HTBI primers generated TCR beta libraries. MiXCR, applied by TCRdb to the multiplex PCR reads, yields one record per CDR3 protein. The sample includes about 420,000 distinct CDR3 sequences, less than 20% seen only once; the top ten take about 23%. These data are also associated with another study on T cells in Graves' hyperthyroidism and ophthalmopathy.

The sequencing used peripheral blood mononuclear cells (PBMCs), collected at new diagnosis, from a patient treated with antithyroid drugs. Receptors were obtained from a woman between 18 and 29 years old with Graves disease.

This clonotype came up many times. This rearrangement joins TRBV20-1 to TRBJ2-7; tentatively, D is TRBD1 (5 bases). The germline CDR1 and CDR2 sequences are DFQATT and SNEGSKA (reference sequence). The germline V and J ends were trimmed by 0 bases and 2 bases, with 14 bases remaining between them. The CDR3 contains 15 residues. For the CDR3, the DNA is TGCAGTGCTAGAGATGTGGGGCACGACACCTACGAGCAGTACTTC. It specifies CSARDVGHDTYEQYF.

This chain joins TRBV12-3 or TRBV12-4 and TRBJ2-2, with D perhaps TRBD1 (6 bases). The CDR3 spans 16 residues. The V end lost 10 bases, the J end lost 2 bases, and 20 bases lay between the germline ends. The CDR3 sequence: CATWGPNLINTGELFF. CDR3 nucleotides: TGTGCCACCTGGGGGCCCAACCTGATTAACACCGGGGAGCTGTTTTTT.

This clonotype was seen repeatedly, ten times or more. The rearrangement joins TRBV13 to TRBJ2-3, with 8 bases identical to TRBD1. In germline, CDR1 is PRHDT, CDR2 FYEKMQ (reference sequence). The CDR3 length is 16 residues. Trimming took 5 bases from V and 3 from J; bases not matched to a gene: 10. The CDR3 region is CASSATGGRRTDTQYF. The CDR3 bases are TGTGCCAGCAGCGCTACAGGGGGTCGGAGAACAGATACGCAGTATTTT.

The V call is TRBV7-9, the J call TRBJ2-7; D could derive from TRBD1 or TRBD2 (6 bases each). The CDR3 covers 16 residues. V gave up 5 bases and J gave up 2 bases, with 19 bases separating them. Germline V lookup: CDR1 SEHNR, CDR2 FQNEAQ (reference sequence). The CDR3 coding sequence is TGTGCCAGCAGCCTTATGTGGGGGGCGGCCCCCTACGAGCAGTACTTC. This translates into CASSLMWGAAPYEQYF. Full variable domain (rest looked up from reference TRBV7-9 and TRBJ2-7): DTGVSQNPRHKITKRGQNVTFRCDPISEHNRLYWYRQTLGQGPEFLTYFQNEAQLEKSRLLSDRFSAERPKGSFSTLEIQRTEQGDSAMYLCASSLMWGAAPYEQYFGPGTRLTVT.

A word on this clonotype: A much larger clone is a single base away; this may be a read error. The V call is TRBV6-2 or TRBV6-3, the J call TRBJ2-1; no reliable D call. The germline V gene encodes CDR1 MNHEY and CDR2 SVGEGT. V was pared by 9 bases and J by 0 bases, with 21 bases between. The CDR3 sequence is 17 residues long. CDR3 protein: CARSELKTLGSYNEQFF. The CDR3, as DNA: TGTGCCAGGAGTGAATTGAAGACCCTGGGCTCCTACAATGAGCAGTTCTTC.